A single TCR beta chain is shown here with its context. Data came from immunoSEQ multiplex PCR; TCRdb stores just in-frame clones and leaves some out. The sample has roughly 76,000 clones, around 90% seen once. Germline assignment: CDR1 MNHNS and CDR2 SASEGT. After removal of 2 bases from V and 9 bases from J, the junction contained 18 bases not matched to a gene. The CDR3 spans 18 residues. The data were taken from a study of T cell changes during pregnancy in multiple sclerosis. Sequenced here: CD4+ T cells from peripheral blood mononuclear cells, sampled after pregnancy. The TCR originated in a female donor with multiple sclerosis, enrolled in a pregnancy study. The chain couples TRBV6-1 to TRBJ2-1; 8 positions agree with TRBD2. As DNA, the CDR3 is TGTGCCAGCAGTGAAATTAGCATTTTGGTAGCGGGAAAGGCTGAGCAGTTCTTC. As protein: CASSEISILVAGKAEQFF.